This TCR beta chain was observed in a study of shared clonotypes between healthy human individuals. Turning to the study itself: The cohort had two women and a few men, ages 18 to 49. There were three CD4 naive, three CD4 memory, two CD8 naive and one CD8 memory plates per donor. Broader study findings: Deeper or shallower sequencing was expected to change how clonotypes are shared among donors.

V lost 2 bases and J 3 bases, leaving 4 bases between the germline ends. The germline gives CDR1 GTSNPN, CDR2 SVGIG (reference sequence). This CDR3 comprises 12 residues. It was CD45RO-negative cells, positively selected for CCR7, that made up naive CD8 cells, with terminally differentiated effector memory CD45RA+ cells excluded. About this clone itself: Its antigen is unknown. The same CDR3 can be traced to other DNA sequences in this sample.

The data were produced by immunoSEQ multiplex PCR, yet TCRdb's version contains in-frame clones alone and is incomplete. Among around 2,000,000 clones listed, less than 95% were seen once. V gene TRBV30 combines with J gene TRBJ2-2; D gene unclear. Input material: naive CD8+ T cells sorted from blood. The source of this sequence is a man in his late teens or twenties in good health. The CDR3 nucleotides read TGTGCCTGGAGTCCGGACACCGGGGAGCTGTTTTTT. Translating it yields CAWSPDTGELFF. The full variable domain, completed using reference TRBV30 and TRBJ2-2, is SQTIHQWPATLVQPVGSPLSLECTVEGTSNPNLYWYRQAAGRGLQLLFYSVGIGQISSEVPQNLSASRPQDRQFILSSKKLLLSDSGFYLCAWSPDTGELFFGEGSRLTVL.